This entry is about one T cell receptor beta chain. What it binds is unknown. 5'RACE template switching generated TCR cDNA, adding a universal primer site and UMIs. MiXCR, run by TCRdb on the 5' RACE reads, gives a single entry per CDR3 protein. The sample shows over 150,000 distinct CDR3 sequences, 5.5% to 7.5% of them seen only once. The V and J ends lost 6 bases and 2 bases, in that order; junction bases with no gene match: 7. CDR3 length: 14 residues. Germline V CDR1 and CDR2: DFQATT, SNEGSKA (reference sequence). This sample is part of a study of T cells after yellow fever vaccination. Overall study context: SMART-Seq v4 Ultra Low Input prepared the low-cell-number fractions. General observations from the study: Though weaker, the secondary response peaked faster, on day 5 versus 15. Reappearing after the booster were most of the clones from primary vaccination (96% CD4, 75% to 90% CD8).

The chain employs TRBV20-1 and TRBJ2-3; TRBD2 aligns across 8 bases. Sample: CD4+ T cells sorted from PBMCs, taken on the day of the first yellow fever vaccination. This sequence originates from a man aged 18 to 35 who received the YFV17D yellow fever vaccine. The CDR3 region has the DNA TGCAGTGCCGTAACTAGCGGAGTCACAGATACGCAGTATTTT. It encodes CSAVTSGVTDTQYF.